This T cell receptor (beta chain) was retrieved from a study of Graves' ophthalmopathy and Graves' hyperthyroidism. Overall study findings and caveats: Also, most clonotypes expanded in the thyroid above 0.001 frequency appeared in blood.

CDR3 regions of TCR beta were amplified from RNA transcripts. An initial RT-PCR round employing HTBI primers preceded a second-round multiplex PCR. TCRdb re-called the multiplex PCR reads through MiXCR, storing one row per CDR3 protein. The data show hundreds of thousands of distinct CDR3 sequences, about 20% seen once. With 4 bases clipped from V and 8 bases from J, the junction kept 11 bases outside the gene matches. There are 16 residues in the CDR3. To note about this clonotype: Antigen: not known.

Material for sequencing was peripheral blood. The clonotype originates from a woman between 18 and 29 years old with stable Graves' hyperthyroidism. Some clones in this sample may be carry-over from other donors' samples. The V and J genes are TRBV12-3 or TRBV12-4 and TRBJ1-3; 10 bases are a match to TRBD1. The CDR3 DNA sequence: TGTGCCAGCAGTTCCCCCGGAGGGACAGGGGCTTACACCATATATTTT. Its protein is CASSSPGGTGAYTIYF.